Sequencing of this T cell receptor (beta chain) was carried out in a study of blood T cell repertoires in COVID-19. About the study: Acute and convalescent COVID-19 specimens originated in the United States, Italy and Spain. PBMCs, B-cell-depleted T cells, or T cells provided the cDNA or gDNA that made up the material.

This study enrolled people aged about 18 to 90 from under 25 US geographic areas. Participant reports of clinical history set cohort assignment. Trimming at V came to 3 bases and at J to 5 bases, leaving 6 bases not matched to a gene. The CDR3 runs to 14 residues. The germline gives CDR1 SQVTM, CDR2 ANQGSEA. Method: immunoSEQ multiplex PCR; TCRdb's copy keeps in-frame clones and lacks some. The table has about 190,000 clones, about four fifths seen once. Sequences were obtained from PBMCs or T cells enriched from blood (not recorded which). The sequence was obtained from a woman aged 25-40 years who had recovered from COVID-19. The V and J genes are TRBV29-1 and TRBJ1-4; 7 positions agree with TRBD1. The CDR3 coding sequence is TGCAGCGTTGACCTGACAGGGAGAAATGAAAAACTGTTTTTT. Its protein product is CSVDLTGRNEKLFF.